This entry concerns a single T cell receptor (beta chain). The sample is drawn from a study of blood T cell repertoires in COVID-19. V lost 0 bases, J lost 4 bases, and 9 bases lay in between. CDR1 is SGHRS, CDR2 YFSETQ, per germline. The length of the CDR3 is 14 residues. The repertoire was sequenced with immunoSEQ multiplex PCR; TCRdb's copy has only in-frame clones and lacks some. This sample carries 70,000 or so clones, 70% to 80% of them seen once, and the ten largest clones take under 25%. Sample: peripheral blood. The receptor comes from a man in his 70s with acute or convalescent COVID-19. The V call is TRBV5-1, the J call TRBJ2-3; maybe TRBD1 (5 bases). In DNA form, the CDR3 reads TGCGCCAGCAGCTTGGTCAGGGTGCCAGATACGCAGTATTTT. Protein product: CASSLVRVPDTQYF.